This TCR beta chain was sequenced for a study of immune reconstitution after stem cell transplant in scleroderma (dated by TCRdb to 2016 to 2017). The receptor library was made with RT-PCR. Instrument on record: Illumina MiSeq. Using fastp at Q25 and MiXCR, TCRdb reprocessed the public reads and kept productive beta chains. One record per CDR3 amino acid sequence lists the most common genes and DNA. The sample records 1,500 to 2,000 distinct CDR3 sequences, roughly 13% of which are singletons. The top ten clones comprise about 24% of the sample. Relative to its sample, this clonotype is medium-sized (0.01 to 0.1%). Its antigen is unknown. Nothing much larger sits one base from this clone, and base qualities are not available. CDR1 and CDR2, per the germline V gene, are SQVTM and ANQGSEA. The cysteine opens and the phenylalanine closes a CDR3 of 15 amino acids. Only the CDR3 part of the read is kept: 45 bases, read in frame from the first base. Relative to germline, V is missing 6 bases and J is missing 3 bases, with 9 bases of the junction outside any gene match.

This clonotype originated in a female donor with systemic sclerosis. Sampling was done before or after autologous hematopoietic stem cell transplantation (not recorded which). Recombination linked TRBV29-1 to TRBJ1-3, and 9 bases in between align with TRBD1. CDR3 protein: CSVQPQGASGNTIYF. The sequenced DNA: TGCAGCGTACAACCACAGGGGGCGAGTGGAAACACCATATATTTT.